This T cell receptor (beta chain) was identified in a study of graft-versus-host responses after intestinal transplantation. Study summary: The whole recipient group had anti-thymocyte globulin induction followed by tacrolimus and steroids for about three years.

Study-wide points: GvH clones appeared in recipient marrow, some first in ileum or blood. After transplant, early declines in HvG clones were associated with peak levels of circulating GvH clones. In patients with graft-donor T cell macrochimerism, allograft graft-versus-host to host-versus-graft clonal ratios were high.

Sequencing was performed with immunoSEQ multiplex PCR; in TCRdb, only in-frame clones are kept and a portion is missing. The sample consists of more than 95,000 clones, roughly 87% of them appearing once. From germline, CDR1 is SGHRS and CDR2 YFSETQ. V was cut by 7 bases and J by 2 bases, with 19 bases left in between. The length of the CDR3 is 15 residues. Remarks on this clone: Its specificity is unknown.

The genes are TRBV5-1 and TRBJ2-7; D call uncertain. The receptor was isolated from a human donor who received an intestinal transplant. The specimen comprised unstimulated CD4+ T cells sorted from spleen or lymph node cells, sampled before intestinal transplant. The CDR3 loop is CASHPRLGVPYEQYF. For the CDR3, the DNA is TGCGCCAGCCATCCCCGCCTTGGGGTGCCCTACGAGCAGTACTTC.